This T cell receptor (beta chain) was captured in a study of blood T cell repertoires in COVID-19. Across the whole study: Samples came from the United States, Italy and Spain, spanning acute and convalescent COVID-19. In each case, the material was cDNA or gDNA derived from T cells, B-cell-depleted T cells, or PBMCs.

Authors' data handling: Amplified reference gene primers provided the basis for estimating nucleated cell counts. TCRdb's copy holds only in-frame clones and misses some; the assay was immunoSEQ multiplex PCR. The V and J calls and clone size were taken over from that table, and D and trimming were inferred from the DNA. The sample has roughly 200,000 clones, approximately 89% seen once. The study drew participants aged about 18 to 95 years from some 24 US areas. The CDR3 has 18 residues. The V gene's germline CDR1 is SEHNR and CDR2 FQNEAQ (reference sequence). V lost 4 bases and J 0 bases, leaving 21 bases between the germline ends.

Sequenced sample: PBMCs or T cells enriched from blood (not recorded which). This clonotype was sampled from a man aged 40-49 years who had recovered from COVID-19. V usage is TRBV7-9 and J usage is TRBJ1-1; weak D call: TRBD1 (6 bases). The CDR3 DNA reads as TGTGCCAGCAGCTCCTCTTCTCCGACAGGAGGAATGAACACTGAAGCTTTCTTT. This codes for CASSSSSPTGGMNTEAFF.